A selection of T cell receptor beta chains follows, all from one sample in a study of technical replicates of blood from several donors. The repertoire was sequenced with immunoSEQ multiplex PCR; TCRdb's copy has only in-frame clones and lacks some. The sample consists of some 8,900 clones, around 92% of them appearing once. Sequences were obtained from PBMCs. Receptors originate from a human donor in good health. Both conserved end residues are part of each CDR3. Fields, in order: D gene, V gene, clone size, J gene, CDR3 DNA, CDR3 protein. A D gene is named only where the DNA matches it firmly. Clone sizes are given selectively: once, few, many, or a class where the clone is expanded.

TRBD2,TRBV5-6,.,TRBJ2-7,TGTGCCAGCAGCTTGGGGAATTCCGGGACTAGCGGGAGACACTACGAGCAGTACTTC,CASSLGNSGTSGRHYEQYF
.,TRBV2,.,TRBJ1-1,TGTGCCAGCAGTTACGGGGACTTGAGTTTGGACACTGAAGCTTTCTTT,CASSYGDLSLDTEAFF
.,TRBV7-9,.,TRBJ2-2,TGTGCCAGCGGCACAGGGGGGGGTGTGGCCGGGGAGCTGTTTTTT,CASGTGGGVAGELFF
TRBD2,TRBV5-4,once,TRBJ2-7,TGTGCCAGCAGCTTCTGGACTAGCCCTCTCTCCGAGCAGTACTTC,CASSFWTSPLSEQYF
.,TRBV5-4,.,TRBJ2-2,TGTGCCAGCAGCGCGGACAGAAACACCGGGGAGCTGTTTTTT,CASSADRNTGELFF
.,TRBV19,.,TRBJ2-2,TGTGCCAGTAGTATGAGGAGGGCATTCAACACCGGGGAGCTGTTTTTT,CASSMRRAFNTGELFF
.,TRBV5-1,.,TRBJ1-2,TGCGCCAGCAGCCCCGGGGGACCAGCTAACTATGGCTACACCTTC,CASSPGGPANYGYTF
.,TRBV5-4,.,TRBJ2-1,TGTGCCAGCAGCTTGTTGGTAGCAGTCAGCTCCTACAATGAGCAGTTCTTC,CASSLLVAVSSYNEQFF
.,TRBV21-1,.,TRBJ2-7,TGTGCCAGCAGGGGAGCCCTCCCTGGCGAGCAGTACTTC,CASRGALPGEQYF
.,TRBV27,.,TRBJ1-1,TGTGCCAGCAGTCCCGCGGGGGGGTTGAACACTGAAGCTTTCTTT,CASSPAGGLNTEAFF
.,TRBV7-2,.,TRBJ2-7,TGTGCCAGCAGCCCCGACAGTCTAGGTGGGTCCGAGCAGTACTTC,CASSPDSLGGSEQYF
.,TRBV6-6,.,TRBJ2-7,TGTGCCAGCAGTTACTCGGGTGGACTCGGCTACGAGCAGTACTTC,CASSYSGGLGYEQYF
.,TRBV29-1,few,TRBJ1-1,TGCAGCGCCCGCGGATTGAACACTGAAGCTTTCTTT,CSARGLNTEAFF
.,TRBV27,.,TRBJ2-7,TGTGCCAGCACCACCCGAGGGCTGGGTTCCTACGAGCAGTACTTC,CASTTRGLGSYEQYF
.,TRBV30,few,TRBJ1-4,TGTGCCTGGAACAGGAGAAGGGAAAAACTGTTTTTT,CAWNRRREKLFF
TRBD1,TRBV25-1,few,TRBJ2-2,TGTGCCAGCTCACCCGTGGGGACAGGGGTAACCGGGGAGCTGTTTTTT,CASSPVGTGVTGELFF